This T cell receptor beta chain was captured by sequencing in a study of beta chain features in type 1 diabetes. Worth noting for this clone: Its matching antigen is unknown.

Study-wide results and caveats: Fewer insertions but more deletions were seen at VDJ junctions in type 1 diabetes patients. Moderate yet significant TCRB CDR3 shortening was seen in Type 1 diabetes patients in all four CD4+ subsets.

Isolated RNA was reverse transcribed in full, so expressed TCRB transcripts were sequenced. Repertoires were generated with immunoSEQ multiplex PCR, while TCRdb's copy carries only in-frame clones and drops some. The profile shows roughly 100,000 clones, around 30% of them singletons. The receptor was isolated from a woman aged 18-29 years with type 1 diabetes. Sequencing used central memory CD4+ T cells from blood.

CDR3 DNA sequence: TGTGCCAGCAGACCCCGGGACAACTCCTACGAGCAGTACTTC. Translation: CASRPRDNSYEQYF. V usage is TRBV2 and J usage is TRBJ2-7; possible D gene TRBD1, 6 bases. The CDR3 is 14 amino acids. Germline V gene lookup returns CDR1 SNHLY and CDR2 FYNNEI. The V and J ends lost 6 bases and 0 bases respectively, with 12 bases between them.